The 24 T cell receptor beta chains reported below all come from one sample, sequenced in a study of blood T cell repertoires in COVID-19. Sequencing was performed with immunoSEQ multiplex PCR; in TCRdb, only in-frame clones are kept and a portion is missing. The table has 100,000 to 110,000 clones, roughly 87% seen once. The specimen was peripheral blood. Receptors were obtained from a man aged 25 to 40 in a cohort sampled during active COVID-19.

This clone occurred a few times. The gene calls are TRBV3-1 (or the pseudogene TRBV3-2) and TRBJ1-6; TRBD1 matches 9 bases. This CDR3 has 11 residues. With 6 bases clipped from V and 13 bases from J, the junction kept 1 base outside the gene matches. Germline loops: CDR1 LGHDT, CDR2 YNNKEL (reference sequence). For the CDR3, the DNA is TGTGCCAGCAGTGACAGGGGGCCCCTCCACTTT. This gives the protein CASSDRGPLHF.

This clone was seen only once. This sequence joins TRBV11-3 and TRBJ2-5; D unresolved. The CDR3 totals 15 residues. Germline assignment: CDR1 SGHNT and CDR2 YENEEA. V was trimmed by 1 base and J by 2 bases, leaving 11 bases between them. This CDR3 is CASSLGLEPQETQYF. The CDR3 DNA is TGTGCCAGCAGCTTAGGGCTAGAGCCACAAGAGACCCAGTACTTC.

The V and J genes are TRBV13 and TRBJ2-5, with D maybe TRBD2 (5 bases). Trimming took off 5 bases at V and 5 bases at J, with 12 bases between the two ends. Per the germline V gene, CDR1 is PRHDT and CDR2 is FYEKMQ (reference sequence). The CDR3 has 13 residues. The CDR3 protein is CASSGRLQETQYF. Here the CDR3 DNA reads TGTGCCAGCAGCGGGAGATTGCAGGAGACCCAGTACTTC.

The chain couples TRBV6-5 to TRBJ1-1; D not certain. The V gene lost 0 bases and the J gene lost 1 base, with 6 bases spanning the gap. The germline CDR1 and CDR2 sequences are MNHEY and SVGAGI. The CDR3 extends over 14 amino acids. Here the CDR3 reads CASSYSWQNTEAFF. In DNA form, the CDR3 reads TGTGCCAGCAGTTACTCCTGGCAGAACACTGAAGCTTTCTTT.

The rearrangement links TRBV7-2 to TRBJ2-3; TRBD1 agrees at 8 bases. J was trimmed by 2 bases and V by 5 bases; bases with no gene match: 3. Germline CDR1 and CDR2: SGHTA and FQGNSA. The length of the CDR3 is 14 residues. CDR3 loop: CASSRDRNTDTQYF. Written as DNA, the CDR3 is TGTGCCAGCAGCCGGGACAGGAACACAGATACGCAGTATTTT. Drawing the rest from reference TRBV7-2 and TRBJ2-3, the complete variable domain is GAGVSQSPSNKVTEKGKDVELRCDPISGHTALYWYRQSLGQGLEFLIYFQGNSAPDKSGLPSDRFSAERTGGSVSTLTIQRTQQEDSAVYLCASSRDRNTDTQYFGPGTRLTVL.

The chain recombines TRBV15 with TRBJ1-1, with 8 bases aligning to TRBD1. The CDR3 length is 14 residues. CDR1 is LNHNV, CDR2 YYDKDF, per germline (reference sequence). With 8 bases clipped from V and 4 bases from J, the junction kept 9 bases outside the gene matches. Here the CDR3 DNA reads TGTGCCACCGGAAGGGACAGGATGGTCACTGAAGCTTTCTTT. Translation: CATGRDRMVTEAFF.

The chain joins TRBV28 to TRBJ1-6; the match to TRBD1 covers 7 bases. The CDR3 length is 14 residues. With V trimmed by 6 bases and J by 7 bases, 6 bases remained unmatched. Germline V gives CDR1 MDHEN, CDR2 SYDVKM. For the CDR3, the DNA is TGTGCCAGCAGCGGTACAGGGGACAATTCACCCCTCCACTTT. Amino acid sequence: CASSGTGDNSPLHF.

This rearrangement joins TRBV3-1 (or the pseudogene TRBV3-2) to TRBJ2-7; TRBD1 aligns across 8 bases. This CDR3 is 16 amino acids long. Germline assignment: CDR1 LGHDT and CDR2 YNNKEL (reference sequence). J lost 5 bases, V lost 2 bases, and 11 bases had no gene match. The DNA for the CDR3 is TGTGCCAGCAGCCAAAGACGCGGGCAGGGGGCCAACGAGCAGTACTTC. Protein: CASSQRRGQGANEQYF.

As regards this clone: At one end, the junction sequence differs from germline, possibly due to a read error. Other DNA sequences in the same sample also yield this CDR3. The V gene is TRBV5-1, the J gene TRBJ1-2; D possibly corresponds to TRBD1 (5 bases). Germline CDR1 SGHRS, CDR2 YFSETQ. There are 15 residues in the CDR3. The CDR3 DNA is TGCGCCAGCAGCTTGGAGGAGGGACGGATCTATGGCTACACTTTC. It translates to CASSLEEGRIYGYTF.

The CDR3 loop reads CASGQGAGNTIYF. CDR3 in DNA: TGTGCCAGCGGACAGGGGGCAGGAAACACCATATATTTT. This rearrangement joins TRBV12-3 or TRBV12-4 to TRBJ1-3, with TRBD1 matching 11 bases. After removal of 8 bases from V and 4 bases from J, the junction contained 1 base not matched to a gene. The CDR3 extends over 13 amino acids.

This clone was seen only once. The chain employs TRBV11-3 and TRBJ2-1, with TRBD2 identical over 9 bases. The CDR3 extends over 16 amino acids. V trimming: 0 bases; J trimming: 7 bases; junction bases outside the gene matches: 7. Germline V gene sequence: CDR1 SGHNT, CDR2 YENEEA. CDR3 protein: CASSLEGGGALNEQFF. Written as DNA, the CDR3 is TGTGCCAGCAGCTTAGAGGGCGGGGGGGCATTGAATGAGCAGTTCTTC.

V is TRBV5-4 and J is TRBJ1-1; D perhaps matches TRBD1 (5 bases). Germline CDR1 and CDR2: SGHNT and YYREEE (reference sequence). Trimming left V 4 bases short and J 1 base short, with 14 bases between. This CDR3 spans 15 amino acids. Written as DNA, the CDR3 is TGTGCCAGCAGCCACGGCGGGGGAGCGAACACTGAAGCTTTCTTT. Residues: CASSHGGGANTEAFF.

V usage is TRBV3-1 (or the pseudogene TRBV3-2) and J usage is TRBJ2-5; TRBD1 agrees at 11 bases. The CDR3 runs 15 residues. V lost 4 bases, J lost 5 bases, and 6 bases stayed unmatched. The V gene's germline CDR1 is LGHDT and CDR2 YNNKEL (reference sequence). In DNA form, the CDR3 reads TGTGCCAGCAGCCTTGGGACAGGGGGAAAGGAGACCCAGTACTTC. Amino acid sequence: CASSLGTGGKETQYF.

The CDR3 protein is CASGLVETDTQYF. The CDR3 nucleotides read TGTGCTAGTGGTTTAGTAGAGACAGATACGCAGTATTTT. The chain combines TRBV12-5 with TRBJ2-3; D remains ambiguous. Trimming left V 3 bases short and J 3 bases short, with 7 bases between. Germline V CDR1 and CDR2: LGHNT, FRNRAP. The CDR3 runs 13 residues.

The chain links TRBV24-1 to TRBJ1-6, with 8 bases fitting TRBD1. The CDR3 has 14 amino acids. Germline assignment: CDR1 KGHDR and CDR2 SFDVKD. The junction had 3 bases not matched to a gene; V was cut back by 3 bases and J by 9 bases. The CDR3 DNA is TGTGCCACCAGTGATCAGGGGGCAAGTTCACCCCTCCACTTT. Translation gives CATSDQGASSPLHF.

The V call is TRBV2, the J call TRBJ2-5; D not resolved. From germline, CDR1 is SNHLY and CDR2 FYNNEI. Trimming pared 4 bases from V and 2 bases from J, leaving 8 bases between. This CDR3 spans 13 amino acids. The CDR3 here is CASSALTQETQYF. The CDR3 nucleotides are TGTGCCAGCAGTGCACTAACACAAGAGACCCAGTACTTC.

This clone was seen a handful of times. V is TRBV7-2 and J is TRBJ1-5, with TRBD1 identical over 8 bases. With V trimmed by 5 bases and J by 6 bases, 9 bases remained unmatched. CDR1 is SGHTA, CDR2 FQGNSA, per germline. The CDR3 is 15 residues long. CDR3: CASSHGQGLGQPQHF. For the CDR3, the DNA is TGTGCCAGCAGCCACGGACAGGGCCTAGGTCAGCCCCAGCATTTT.

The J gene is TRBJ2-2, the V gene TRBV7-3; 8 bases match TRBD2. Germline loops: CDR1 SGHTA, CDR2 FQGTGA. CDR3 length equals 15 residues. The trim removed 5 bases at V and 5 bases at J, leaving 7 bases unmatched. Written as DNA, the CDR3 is TGTGCCAGCAGCCCCGGGGGGGCGTATACCGGGGAGCTGTTTTTT. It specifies CASSPGGAYTGELFF.

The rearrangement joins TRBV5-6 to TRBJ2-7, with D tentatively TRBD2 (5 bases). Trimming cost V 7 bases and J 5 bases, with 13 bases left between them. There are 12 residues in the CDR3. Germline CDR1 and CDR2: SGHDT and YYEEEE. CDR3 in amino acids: CASCLDGDEQYF. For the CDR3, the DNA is TGTGCCAGCTGCCTTGACGGGGACGAGCAGTACTTC.

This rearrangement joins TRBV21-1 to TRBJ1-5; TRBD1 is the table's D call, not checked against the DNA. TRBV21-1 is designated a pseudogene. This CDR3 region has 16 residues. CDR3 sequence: CASSKGGGLSNQPQHF. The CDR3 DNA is TGTGCCAGCAGCAAAGGAGGGGGTTTAAGCAATCAGCCCCAGCATTTT.

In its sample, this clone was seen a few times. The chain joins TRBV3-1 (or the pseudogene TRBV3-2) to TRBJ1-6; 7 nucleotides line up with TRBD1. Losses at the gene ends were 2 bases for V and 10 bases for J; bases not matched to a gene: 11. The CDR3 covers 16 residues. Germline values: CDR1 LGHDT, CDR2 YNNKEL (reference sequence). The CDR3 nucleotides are TGTGCCAGCAGCCAACCCCCTACAGGGGCAGGATCACCCCTCCACTTT. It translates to CASSQPPTGAGSPLHF.

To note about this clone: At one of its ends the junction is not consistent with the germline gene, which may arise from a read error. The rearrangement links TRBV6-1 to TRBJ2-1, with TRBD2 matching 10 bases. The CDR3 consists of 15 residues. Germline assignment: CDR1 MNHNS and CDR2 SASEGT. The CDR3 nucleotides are TGTGCCAGCAGAGAAGGGACTAGCGTTGGGACCCAGCAGTTCTTC. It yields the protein CASREGTSVGTQQFF.

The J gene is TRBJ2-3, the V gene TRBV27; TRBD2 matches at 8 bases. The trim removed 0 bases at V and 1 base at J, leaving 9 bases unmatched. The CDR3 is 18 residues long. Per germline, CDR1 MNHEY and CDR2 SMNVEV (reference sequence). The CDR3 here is CASSLSRQTGGGTDTQYF. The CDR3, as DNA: TGTGCCAGCAGTTTATCCCGACAGACGGGAGGGGGCACAGATACGCAGTATTTT.

The CDR3 protein is CASSLDNNYGYTF. DNA of the CDR3: TGTGCCAGCAGCCTTGACAATAACTATGGCTACACCTTC. V usage is TRBV7-2 and J usage is TRBJ1-2; D uncertain. The V end was cut by 5 bases, the J end by 1 base, with 8 bases between. Germline V lookup: CDR1 SGHTA, CDR2 FQGNSA. The CDR3 is 13 residues long. Together with reference TRBV7-2 and TRBJ1-2, the CDR3 gives the full variable domain: GAGVSQSPSNKVTEKGKDVELRCDPISGHTALYWYRQSLGQGLEFLIYFQGNSAPDKSGLPSDRFSAERTGGSVSTLTIQRTQQEDSAVYLCASSLDNNYGYTFGSGTRLTVV.